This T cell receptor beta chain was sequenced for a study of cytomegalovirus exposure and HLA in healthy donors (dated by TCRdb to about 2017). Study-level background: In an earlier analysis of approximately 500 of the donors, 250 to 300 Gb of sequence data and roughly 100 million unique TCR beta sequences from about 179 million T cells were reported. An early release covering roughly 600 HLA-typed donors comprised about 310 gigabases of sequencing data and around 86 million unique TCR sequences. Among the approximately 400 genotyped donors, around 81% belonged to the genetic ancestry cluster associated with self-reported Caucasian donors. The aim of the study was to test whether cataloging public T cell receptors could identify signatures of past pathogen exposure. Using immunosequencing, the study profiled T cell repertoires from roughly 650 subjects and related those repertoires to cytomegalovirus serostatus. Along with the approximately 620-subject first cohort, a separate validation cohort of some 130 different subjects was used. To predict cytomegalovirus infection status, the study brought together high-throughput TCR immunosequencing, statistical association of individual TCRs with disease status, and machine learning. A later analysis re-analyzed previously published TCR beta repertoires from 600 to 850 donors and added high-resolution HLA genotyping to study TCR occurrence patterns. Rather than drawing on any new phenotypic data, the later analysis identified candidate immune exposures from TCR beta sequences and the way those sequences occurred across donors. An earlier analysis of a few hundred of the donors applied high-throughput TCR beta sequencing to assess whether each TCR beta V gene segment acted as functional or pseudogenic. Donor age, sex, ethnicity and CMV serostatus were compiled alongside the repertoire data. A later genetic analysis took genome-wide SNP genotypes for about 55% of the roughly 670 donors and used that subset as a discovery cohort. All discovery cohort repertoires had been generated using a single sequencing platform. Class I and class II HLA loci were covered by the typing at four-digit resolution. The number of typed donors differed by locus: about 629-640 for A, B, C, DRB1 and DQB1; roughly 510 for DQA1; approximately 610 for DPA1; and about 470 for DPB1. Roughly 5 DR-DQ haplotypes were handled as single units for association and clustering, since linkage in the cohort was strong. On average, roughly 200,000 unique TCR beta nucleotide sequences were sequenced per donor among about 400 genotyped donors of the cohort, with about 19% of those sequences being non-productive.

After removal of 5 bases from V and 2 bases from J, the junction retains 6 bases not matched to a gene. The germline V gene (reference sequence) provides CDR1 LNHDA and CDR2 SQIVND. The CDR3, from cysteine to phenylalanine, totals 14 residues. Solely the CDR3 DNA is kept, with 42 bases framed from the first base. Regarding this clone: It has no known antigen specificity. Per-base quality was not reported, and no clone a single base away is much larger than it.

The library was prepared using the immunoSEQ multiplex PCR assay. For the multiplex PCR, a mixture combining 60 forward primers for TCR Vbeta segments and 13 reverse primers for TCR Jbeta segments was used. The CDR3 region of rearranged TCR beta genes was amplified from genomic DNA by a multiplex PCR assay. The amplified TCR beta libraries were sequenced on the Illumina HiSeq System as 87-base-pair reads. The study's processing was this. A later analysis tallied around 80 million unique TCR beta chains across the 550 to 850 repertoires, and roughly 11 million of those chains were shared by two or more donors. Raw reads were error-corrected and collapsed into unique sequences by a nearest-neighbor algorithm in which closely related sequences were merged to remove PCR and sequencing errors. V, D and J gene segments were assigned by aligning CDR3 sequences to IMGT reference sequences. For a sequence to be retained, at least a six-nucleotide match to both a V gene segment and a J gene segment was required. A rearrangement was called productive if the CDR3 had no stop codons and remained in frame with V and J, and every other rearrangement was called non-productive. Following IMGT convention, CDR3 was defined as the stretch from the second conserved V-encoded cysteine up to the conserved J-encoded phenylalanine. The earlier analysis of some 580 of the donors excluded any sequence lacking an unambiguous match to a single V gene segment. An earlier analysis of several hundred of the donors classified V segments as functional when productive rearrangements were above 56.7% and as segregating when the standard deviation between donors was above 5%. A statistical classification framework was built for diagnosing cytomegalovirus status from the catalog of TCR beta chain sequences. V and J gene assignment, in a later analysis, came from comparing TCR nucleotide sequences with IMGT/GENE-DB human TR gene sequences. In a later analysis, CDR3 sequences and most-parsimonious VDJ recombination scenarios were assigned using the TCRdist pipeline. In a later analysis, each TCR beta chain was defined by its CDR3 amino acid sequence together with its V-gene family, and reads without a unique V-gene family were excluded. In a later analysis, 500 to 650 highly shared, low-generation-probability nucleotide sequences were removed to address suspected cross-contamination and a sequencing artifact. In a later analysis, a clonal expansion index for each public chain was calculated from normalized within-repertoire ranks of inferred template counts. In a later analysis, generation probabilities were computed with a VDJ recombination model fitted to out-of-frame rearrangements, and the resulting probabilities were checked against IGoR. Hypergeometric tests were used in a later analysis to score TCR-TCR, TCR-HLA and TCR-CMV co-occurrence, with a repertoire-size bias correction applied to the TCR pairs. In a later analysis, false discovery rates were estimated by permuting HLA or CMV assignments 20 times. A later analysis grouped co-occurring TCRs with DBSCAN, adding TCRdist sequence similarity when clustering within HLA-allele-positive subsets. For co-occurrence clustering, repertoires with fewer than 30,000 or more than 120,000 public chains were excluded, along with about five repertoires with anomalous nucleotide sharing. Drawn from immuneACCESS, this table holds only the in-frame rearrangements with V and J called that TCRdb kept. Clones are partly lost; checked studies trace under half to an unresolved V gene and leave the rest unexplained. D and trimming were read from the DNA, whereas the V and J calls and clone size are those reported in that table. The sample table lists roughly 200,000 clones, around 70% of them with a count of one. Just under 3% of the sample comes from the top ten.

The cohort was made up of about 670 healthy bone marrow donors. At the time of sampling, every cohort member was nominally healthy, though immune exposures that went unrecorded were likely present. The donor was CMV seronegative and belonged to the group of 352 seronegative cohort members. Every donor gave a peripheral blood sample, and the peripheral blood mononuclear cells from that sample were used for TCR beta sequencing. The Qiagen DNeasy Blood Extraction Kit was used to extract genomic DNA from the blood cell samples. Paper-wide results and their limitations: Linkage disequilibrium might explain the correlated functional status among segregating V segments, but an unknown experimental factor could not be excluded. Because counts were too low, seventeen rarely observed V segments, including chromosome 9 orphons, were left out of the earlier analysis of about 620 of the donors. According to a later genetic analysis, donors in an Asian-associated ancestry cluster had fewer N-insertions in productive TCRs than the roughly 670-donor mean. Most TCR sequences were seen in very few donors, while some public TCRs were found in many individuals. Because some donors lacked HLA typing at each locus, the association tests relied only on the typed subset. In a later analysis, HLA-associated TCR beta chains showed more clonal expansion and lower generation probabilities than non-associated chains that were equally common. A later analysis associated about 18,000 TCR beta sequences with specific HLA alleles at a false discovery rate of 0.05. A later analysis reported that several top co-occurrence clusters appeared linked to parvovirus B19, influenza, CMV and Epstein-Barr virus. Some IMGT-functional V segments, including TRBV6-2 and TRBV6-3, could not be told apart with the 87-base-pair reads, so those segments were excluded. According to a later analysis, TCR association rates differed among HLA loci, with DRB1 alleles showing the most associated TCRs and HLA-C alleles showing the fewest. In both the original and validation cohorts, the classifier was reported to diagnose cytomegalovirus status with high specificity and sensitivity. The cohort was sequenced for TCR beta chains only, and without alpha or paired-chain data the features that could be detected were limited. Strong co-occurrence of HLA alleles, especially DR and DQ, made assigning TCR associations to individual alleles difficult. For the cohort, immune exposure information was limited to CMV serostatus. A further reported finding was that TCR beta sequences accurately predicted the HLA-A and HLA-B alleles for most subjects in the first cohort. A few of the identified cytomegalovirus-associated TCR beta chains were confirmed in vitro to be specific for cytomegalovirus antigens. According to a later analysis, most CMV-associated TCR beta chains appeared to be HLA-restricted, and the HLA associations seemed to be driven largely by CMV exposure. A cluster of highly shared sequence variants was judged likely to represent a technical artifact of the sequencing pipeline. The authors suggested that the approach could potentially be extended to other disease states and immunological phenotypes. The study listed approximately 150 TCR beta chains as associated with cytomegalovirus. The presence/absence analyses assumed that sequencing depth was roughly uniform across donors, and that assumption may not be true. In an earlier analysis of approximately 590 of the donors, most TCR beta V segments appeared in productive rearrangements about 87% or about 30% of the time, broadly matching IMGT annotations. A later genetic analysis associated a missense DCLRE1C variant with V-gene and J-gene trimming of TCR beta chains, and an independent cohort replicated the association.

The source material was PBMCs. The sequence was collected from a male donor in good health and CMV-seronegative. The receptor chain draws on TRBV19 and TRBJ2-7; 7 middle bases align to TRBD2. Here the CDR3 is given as CASSLTGGTYEQYF. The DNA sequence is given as TGTGCCAGTAGTTTGACGGGAGGCACCTACGAGCAGTACTTC.